This is a list of T cell receptor beta chains from one sample in a study of PD-1 blockade in classical Hodgkin lymphoma. Data came from immunoSEQ multiplex PCR; TCRdb stores just in-frame clones and leaves some out. This sample has about 22,000 clones, with around 68% found just once. The specimen comprised CD4+ T cells from blood, sampled before the fourth cycle of nivolumab. Receptors originate from a human donor with classical Hodgkin lymphoma. Both conserved end residues are part of each CDR3. The D gene is left open where the match is weak. The size entry is marked missing in some rows and otherwise reads once, few, many or a size class.

V: TRBV7-3; D: TRBD1; J: TRBJ1-6; size: few; length: 14; CDR3: CASSLTGGDSPLHF; DNA: TGTGCCAGCAGCCTCACAGGGGGCGATTCACCCCTCCACTTT
V: TRBV4-1; D: TRBD2; J: TRBJ2-7; size: .; length: 15; CDR3: CASSQRTSGRYEQYF; DNA: TGCGCCAGCAGCCAGCGGACTAGCGGACGTTACGAGCAGTACTTC
V: TRBV28; D: .; J: TRBJ2-7; size: .; length: 14; CDR3: CASSLRGLTYEQYF; DNA: TGTGCCAGCAGTTTGAGAGGGCTCACCTACGAGCAGTACTTC
V: TRBV28; D: .; J: TRBJ1-2; size: .; length: 11; CDR3: CASSLWGGYTF; DNA: TGTGCCAGCAGTTTATGGGGGGGCTACACCTTC
V: TRBV30; D: TRBD1; J: TRBJ2-3; size: .; length: 16; CDR3: CAWSVIGTGIRNTQYF; DNA: TGTGCCTGGAGTGTAATCGGGACAGGGATACGTAATACGCAGTATTTT
V: TRBV18; D: TRBD2; J: TRBJ2-7; size: .; length: 15; CDR3: CASSTSGTGFYEQYF; DNA: TGTGCCAGCTCGACTAGCGGGACAGGCTTTTACGAGCAGTACTTC
V: TRBV4-2; D: TRBD2; J: TRBJ2-7; size: .; length: 14; CDR3: CASSPGTSLGEQYF; DNA: TGTGCCAGCAGCCCGGGGACTAGCTTAGGCGAGCAGTACTTC
V: TRBV29-1; D: .; J: TRBJ2-7; size: .; length: 11; CDR3: CSVRDWGEQYF; DNA: TGCAGCGTTAGGGACTGGGGCGAGCAGTACTTC
V: TRBV6-5; D: .; J: TRBJ1-4; size: .; length: 14; CDR3: CASSYEGESEKLFF; DNA: TGTGCCAGCAGTTACGAAGGGGAGAGTGAAAAACTGTTTTTT
V: TRBV28; D: .; J: TRBJ1-6; size: few; length: 15; CDR3: CASSPLLVGHSPLHF; DNA: TGTGCCAGCAGCCCCCTATTGGTCGGCCATTCACCCCTCCACTTT
V: TRBV4-2; D: .; J: TRBJ1-2; size: .; length: 14; CDR3: CASSQGEDDYGYTF; DNA: TGTGCCAGCAGCCAGGGGGAGGACGACTATGGCTACACCTTC
V: TRBV7-2; D: .; J: TRBJ2-5; size: .; length: 13; CDR3: CASSLGSKETQYF; DNA: TGTGCCAGCAGCTTGGGCAGTAAAGAGACCCAGTACTTC
V: TRBV19; D: .; J: TRBJ1-5; size: few; length: 15; CDR3: CASRLTPNSNQPQHF; DNA: TGTGCCAGTAGACTGACACCGAATAGCAATCAGCCCCAGCATTTT
V: TRBV11-3; D: TRBD1; J: TRBJ2-1; size: .; length: 14; CDR3: CASSLAGQYNEQFF; DNA: TGTGCCAGCAGCTTAGCGGGACAGTACAATGAGCAGTTCTTC
V: TRBV7-2; D: .; J: TRBJ2-3; size: .; length: 12; CDR3: CASSLAADTQYF; DNA: TGTGCCAGCAGCTTAGCGGCAGATACGCAGTATTTT
V: TRBV5-5; D: TRBD1; J: TRBJ1-2; size: .; length: 16; CDR3: CASSLEGTGGIYGYTF; DNA: TGTGCCAGCAGCTTGGAAGGGACAGGGGGCATCTATGGCTACACCTTC
V: TRBV29-1; D: .; J: TRBJ1-2; size: .; length: 13; CDR3: CSVLRPLSYGYTF; DNA: TGCAGCGTTTTACGACCTCTAAGTTATGGCTACACCTTC
V: TRBV5-1; D: .; J: TRBJ1-4; size: .; length: 17; CDR3: CASSLVTGLQAPEKLFF; DNA: TGCGCCAGCAGCTTGGTTACGGGCTTACAGGCTCCTGAAAAACTGTTTTTT
V: TRBV5-6; D: .; J: TRBJ1-2; size: .; length: 14; CDR3: CASLGTGPNYGYTF; DNA: TGTGCCAGCCTTGGAACAGGGCCTAACTATGGCTACACCTTC
V: TRBV2; D: .; J: TRBJ1-5; size: few; length: 15; CDR3: CASSVSGLDNQPQHF; DNA: TGTGCCAGCAGTGTTTCAGGGTTAGACAATCAGCCCCAGCATTTT
V: TRBV2; D: .; J: TRBJ1-2; size: .; length: 12; CDR3: CASSVQSYGYTF; DNA: TGTGCCAGCAGTGTACAGTCCTATGGCTACACCTTC
V: TRBV9; D: .; J: TRBJ1-3; size: .; length: 14; CDR3: CANSVGSSGNTIYF; DNA: TGTGCCAACAGCGTAGGTTCCTCTGGAAACACCATATATTTT
V: TRBV4-3; D: .; J: TRBJ1-5; size: .; length: 13; CDR3: CASSQDPRQPQHF; DNA: TGCGCCAGCAGCCAAGATCCTAGGCAGCCCCAGCATTTT
V: TRBV5-6; D: .; J: TRBJ1-1; size: .; length: 15; CDR3: CASRSGQRVNTEAFF; DNA: TGTGCCAGCAGGTCGGGGCAGCGGGTGAACACTGAAGCTTTCTTT
V: TRBV29-1; D: TRBD2; J: TRBJ2-7; size: .; length: 12; CDR3: CSAAGTRGEQYF; DNA: TGCAGCGCAGCCGGGACTAGAGGCGAGCAGTACTTC
V: TRBV5-5; D: .; J: TRBJ2-7; size: .; length: 14; CDR3: CASSYFGGEGEQYF; DNA: TGTGCCAGCAGCTACTTCGGGGGTGAAGGCGAGCAGTACTTC
V: TRBV11-2; D: .; J: TRBJ1-4; size: .; length: 16; CDR3: CASSSGRAVFNEKLFF; DNA: TGTGCCAGCAGCTCTGGTCGGGCCGTCTTTAATGAAAAACTGTTTTTT